Listed below are T cell receptor beta chains from one sample, sequenced in a study of T cell responses to AZD1222 COVID-19 vaccine. Assay used: immunoSEQ multiplex PCR; TCRdb lists only in-frame clones, some missing. The sample includes some 69,000 clones, about 80% of them seen just once. Source: peripheral blood, taken 28 days after the second AZD1222 dose. The origin of the receptors is an adult who received the AZD1222 COVID-19 vaccine. Both conserved end residues are part of each CDR3. A D gene is named only where the DNA matches it firmly. Clone size is not always given. Where it is, it says once, few, many or a class for expanded clones.

CDR3aa: CASSQARDFQRSPLHF
CDR3nt: TGTGCCAGCAGCCAAGCCCGGGACTTTCAACGATCACCCCTCCACTTT
abundance: -
len: 16
v_gene: TRBV14
j_gene: TRBJ1-6
d_gene: -

CDR3aa: CSVGPSSNQPQHF
CDR3nt: TGCAGCGTAGGGCCGAGTAGCAATCAGCCCCAGCATTTT
abundance: -
len: 13
v_gene: TRBV29-1
j_gene: TRBJ1-5
d_gene: -

CDR3aa: CASSTLSYEQYF
CDR3nt: TGTGCCAGCAGCACCCTCTCCTACGAGCAGTACTTC
abundance: -
len: 12
v_gene: TRBV5-4
j_gene: TRBJ2-7
d_gene: -

CDR3aa: CASSSGLSLNEETQYF
CDR3nt: TGTGCCAGCAGCTCGGGACTTTCCTTGAACGAAGAGACCCAGTACTTC
abundance: medium-sized
len: 16
v_gene: TRBV7-2
j_gene: TRBJ2-5
d_gene: -

CDR3aa: CASRSPLFSDRGYGYTF
CDR3nt: TGTGCCAGCAGGTCCCCACTCTTCTCAGACAGGGGTTATGGCTACACCTTC
abundance: -
len: 17
v_gene: TRBV28
j_gene: TRBJ1-2
d_gene: TRBD1

CDR3aa: CASGAGLGGQFF
CDR3nt: TGTGCCAGCGGGGCAGGGTTGGGGGGGCAGTTCTTC
abundance: -
len: 12
v_gene: TRBV2
j_gene: TRBJ2-1
d_gene: -

CDR3aa: CAWKNPGNEQFF
CDR3nt: TGTGCCTGGAAAAACCCGGGTAATGAGCAGTTCTTC
abundance: few
len: 12
v_gene: TRBV30
j_gene: TRBJ2-1
d_gene: -

CDR3aa: CASSPQTSGGGNEQFF
CDR3nt: TGTGCCAGCTCACCACAGACTAGCGGGGGAGGCAATGAGCAGTTCTTC
abundance: -
len: 16
v_gene: TRBV18
j_gene: TRBJ2-1
d_gene: TRBD2

CDR3aa: CASSRQGREETQYF
CDR3nt: TGTGCCAGCTCGAGACAGGGGAGGGAAGAGACCCAGTACTTC
abundance: -
len: 14
v_gene: TRBV18
j_gene: TRBJ2-5
d_gene: -

CDR3aa: CASSDWAETQYF
CDR3nt: TGTGCCAGCAGTGATTGGGCCGAGACCCAGTACTTC
abundance: -
len: 12
v_gene: TRBV2
j_gene: TRBJ2-5
d_gene: -

CDR3aa: CASILQTNTEAFF
CDR3nt: TGTGCCAGCATTCTACAGACGAACACTGAAGCTTTCTTT
abundance: -
len: 13
v_gene: TRBV7-9
j_gene: TRBJ1-1
d_gene: -

CDR3aa: CASRTGTGDNYGYTF
CDR3nt: TGTGCCAGCAGAACAGGGACAGGGGACAACTATGGCTACACCTTC
abundance: once
len: 15
v_gene: TRBV6-5
j_gene: TRBJ1-2
d_gene: TRBD1

CDR3aa: CASSLVGSSYNEQFF
CDR3nt: TGTGCCAGCAGCTTAGTCGGGAGCTCCTACAATGAGCAGTTCTTC
abundance: -
len: 15
v_gene: TRBV11-2
j_gene: TRBJ2-1
d_gene: -

CDR3aa: CASLGLAGGFNTGELFF
CDR3nt: TGTGCCAGCCTGGGACTAGCGGGGGGCTTCAACACCGGGGAGCTGTTTTTT
abundance: -
len: 17
v_gene: TRBV6-4
j_gene: TRBJ2-2
d_gene: TRBD2

CDR3aa: CASSLAGKHEQYF
CDR3nt: TGTGCCAGCAGCCTAGCAGGGAAGCACGAGCAGTACTTC
abundance: once
len: 13
v_gene: TRBV7-9
j_gene: TRBJ2-7
d_gene: -

CDR3aa: CATSDFTDTQYF
CDR3nt: TGTGCCACCAGTGATTTCACAGATACGCAGTATTTT
abundance: -
len: 12
v_gene: TRBV24-1
j_gene: TRBJ2-3
d_gene: -

CDR3aa: CASSHNTGTGGNTIYF
CDR3nt: TGCGCCAGCAGCCACAACACCGGGACAGGGGGAAACACCATATATTTT
abundance: once
len: 16
v_gene: TRBV4-3
j_gene: TRBJ1-3
d_gene: TRBD1

CDR3aa: CASTKSQPGQGIGETQYF
CDR3nt: TGTGCCAGTACGAAAAGCCAACCGGGACAGGGAATCGGAGAGACCCAGTACTTC
abundance: -
len: 18
v_gene: TRBV19
j_gene: TRBJ2-5
d_gene: TRBD1

CDR3aa: CASSNNVGGSTDTQYF
CDR3nt: TGCGCCAGCAGCAATAACGTCGGGGGTAGCACAGATACGCAGTATTTT
abundance: -
len: 16
v_gene: TRBV5-1
j_gene: TRBJ2-3
d_gene: -

CDR3aa: CASSLGVTSSVPRSPKETQYF
CDR3nt: TGCGCCAGCAGCTTGGGGGTCACTAGCAGCGTCCCCAGGTCACCCAAAGAGACCCAGTACTTC
abundance: -
len: 21
v_gene: TRBV5-1
j_gene: TRBJ2-5
d_gene: -

CDR3aa: CASSRTGISTDTQYF
CDR3nt: TGTGCCAGCAGCCGGACGGGGATTAGCACAGATACGCAGTATTTT
abundance: once
len: 15
v_gene: TRBV7-3
j_gene: TRBJ2-3
d_gene: -

CDR3aa: CSVARASSTDTQYF
CDR3nt: TGCAGCGTTGCGAGGGCTTCTAGCACAGATACGCAGTATTTT
abundance: -
len: 14
v_gene: TRBV29-1
j_gene: TRBJ2-3
d_gene: -

CDR3aa: CASSEYGGPQHTIYF
CDR3nt: TGTGCCAGCAGTGAATATGGGGGGCCCCAGCACACCATATATTTT
abundance: -
len: 15
v_gene: TRBV2
j_gene: TRBJ1-3
d_gene: -

CDR3aa: CASSRSIGGQAAPFGLSAKNIQYF
CDR3nt: TGTGCCAGCAGTCGCTCCATAGGGGGTCAGGCCGCACCCTTCGGTCTCTCTGCCAAAAACATTCAGTACTTC
abundance: -
len: 24
v_gene: TRBV6-6
j_gene: TRBJ2-4
d_gene: -

CDR3aa: CSASGDAPSPLHF
CDR3nt: TGCAGTGCTAGTGGTGACGCGCCCTCACCCCTCCACTTT
abundance: medium-sized
len: 13
v_gene: TRBV20-1
j_gene: TRBJ1-6
d_gene: -

CDR3aa: CASSSTGDAGGRAFF
CDR3nt: TGCGCCAGCAGCAGTACAGGGGACGCTGGTGGGAGGGCTTTCTTT
abundance: once
len: 15
v_gene: TRBV5-1
j_gene: TRBJ1-1
d_gene: TRBD1

CDR3aa: CASDRGASGYRTYNEQFF
CDR3nt: TGTGCCAGTGACCGGGGGGCTAGCGGCTACCGAACCTACAATGAGCAGTTCTTC
abundance: -
len: 18
v_gene: TRBV19
j_gene: TRBJ2-1
d_gene: -

CDR3aa: CASSFKPGDTEAFF
CDR3nt: TGTGCCAGCAGTTTTAAGCCAGGGGACACTGAAGCTTTCTTT
abundance: -
len: 14
v_gene: TRBV27
j_gene: TRBJ1-1
d_gene: -

CDR3aa: CSASDPLAGGETQYF
CDR3nt: TGCAGTGCTAGTGACCCACTAGCGGGGGGAGAGACCCAGTACTTC
abundance: -
len: 15
v_gene: TRBV20-1
j_gene: TRBJ2-5
d_gene: TRBD2

CDR3aa: CASSDWGGYGNEQFF
CDR3nt: TGCGCCAGCAGTGATTGGGGGGGCTATGGGAATGAGCAGTTCTTC
abundance: -
len: 15
v_gene: TRBV10-2
j_gene: TRBJ2-1
d_gene: -

CDR3aa: CASSWDSSGRQQYF
CDR3nt: TGTGCCAGCAGCTGGGATTCAAGTGGGAGGCAGCAGTACTTC
abundance: -
len: 14
v_gene: TRBV5-5
j_gene: TRBJ2-7
d_gene: -

CDR3aa: CASSRRDRSPTLHF
CDR3nt: TGTGCCAGCAGTCGACGGGACAGGTCCCCCACCCTCCACTTT
abundance: -
len: 14
v_gene: TRBV28
j_gene: TRBJ1-6
d_gene: TRBD1

CDR3aa: CASSLGQGFYSNQPQHF
CDR3nt: TGTGCCAGCAGCCTCGGACAGGGCTTTTATAGCAATCAGCCCCAGCATTTT
abundance: -
len: 17
v_gene: TRBV21-1
j_gene: TRBJ1-5
d_gene: -

CDR3aa: CASSSPRQGSREKLFF
CDR3nt: TGTGCCAGCAGTTCCCCAAGACAGGGGTCACGTGAAAAACTGTTTTTT
abundance: -
len: 16
v_gene: TRBV28
j_gene: TRBJ1-4
d_gene: TRBD1

CDR3aa: CASSTLAGGGSYEQYF
CDR3nt: TGCGCCAGCAGCACGCTAGCGGGGGGAGGATCCTACGAGCAGTACTTC
abundance: -
len: 16
v_gene: TRBV5-1
j_gene: TRBJ2-7
d_gene: TRBD2

CDR3aa: CASSTSSLSVLEQYF
CDR3nt: TGTGCCAGTAGTACGTCCAGCTTGTCGGTTCTGGAGCAGTACTTC
abundance: -
len: 15
v_gene: TRBV19
j_gene: TRBJ2-7
d_gene: -

CDR3aa: CASRWTGVDNSPLHF
CDR3nt: TGTGCCAGTAGGTGGACAGGGGTTGATAATTCACCCCTCCACTTT
abundance: -
len: 15
v_gene: TRBV19
j_gene: TRBJ1-6
d_gene: TRBD1

CDR3aa: CASSLLNLGETQYF
CDR3nt: TGTGCCAGCAGCCTCCTCAACTTGGGGGAGACCCAGTACTTC
abundance: -
len: 14
v_gene: TRBV28
j_gene: TRBJ2-5
d_gene: -

CDR3aa: CASSDFAVRLRVPRNQPQHF
CDR3nt: TGTGCCAGTAGTGATTTCGCGGTTCGCCTAAGGGTTCCCAGAAATCAGCCCCAGCATTTT
abundance: few
len: 20
v_gene: TRBV19
j_gene: TRBJ1-5
d_gene: -

CDR3aa: CARSEGASGGTETRTDTQYF
CDR3nt: TGCGCCAGAAGCGAGGGGGCCAGCGGGGGGACAGAAACACGCACAGATACGCAGTATTTT
abundance: few
len: 20
v_gene: TRBV10-1
j_gene: TRBJ2-3
d_gene: TRBD2

CDR3aa: CASSPSGSAGGPKNIQYF
CDR3nt: TGTGCCAGCAGTCCAAGCGGATCAGCGGGGGGTCCCAAAAACATTCAGTACTTC
abundance: -
len: 18
v_gene: TRBV3-1/TRBV3-2
j_gene: TRBJ2-4
d_gene: TRBD2

CDR3aa: CASSLFPGQGLQTQYF
CDR3nt: TGTGCCAGCAGCCTATTCCCGGGACAGGGGTTGCAGACCCAGTACTTC
abundance: -
len: 16
v_gene: TRBV14
j_gene: TRBJ2-5
d_gene: TRBD1

CDR3aa: CASSLQTGSSYEQYF
CDR3nt: TGTGCCAGCAGCTTACAGACAGGTAGCTCCTACGAGCAGTACTTC
abundance: -
len: 15
v_gene: TRBV7-3
j_gene: TRBJ2-7
d_gene: -

CDR3aa: CASSLIRTSGYTF
CDR3nt: TGTGCCAGCAGTTTGATTAGGACGTCGGGCTACACCTTC
abundance: -
len: 13
v_gene: TRBV27
j_gene: TRBJ1-2
d_gene: -